This TCR beta chain emerged from a study of T cells after posttransplantation cyclophosphamide. Study results and limitations: Donor CD8+ memory clones often dominated recipient blood repertoires at later times. Skin or GI-infiltrating T cells shared few TRB sequences with blood.

This clone was counted many times. Antigen: not known. Trimming shortened V by 6 bases and J by 7 bases, and 15 bases separated the two germline ends. CDR1 and CDR2 (germline): MDHEN, SYDVKM. The CDR3 covers 13 residues. Produced via immunoSEQ multiplex PCR; TCRdb's table is partial and in-frame only. The repertoire consists of 30,000 or so clones, none detected only once. The TCR comes from a woman aged 55-69 years in good health, CMV-negative, and a related stem cell transplant donor. The genes are TRBV28 and TRBJ1-2; a possible D gene is TRBD1 (5 bases). The material sequenced was PBMCs. Here the CDR3 reads CASSDTGGFGYTF. DNA for the CDR3: TGTGCCAGCAGCGATACAGGCGGCTTTGGCTACACCTTC.